These T cell receptor beta chains were read from a single sample in a study of response to subunit inactivated influenza vaccine. TCRdb called the RT-PCR reads again in MiXCR, with one record for every CDR3 protein. Of more than 700,000 distinct CDR3 sequences in the sample, around 20% were seen once. The sample here was PBMCs from blood, taken 5 days after vaccination. All receptors come from a man in his forties or fifties who received an inactivated influenza vaccine. CDR3s include the opening cysteine and the closing phenylalanine or tryptophan. The D gene is left open where the match is weak. Expanded clones are given a class, and other clones once, few, many or no size at all.

TRBV20-1	TRBJ2-7	.	.	CSASRPQLGDEQYF	TGCAGTGCTAGCCGGCCTCAGCTCGGAGACGAGCAGTACTTC
TRBV20-1	TRBJ1-5	.	.	CSARGRYLGNQPQHF	TGCAGTGCTAGAGGCCGGTATTTGGGCAATCAGCCCCAGCATTTT
TRBV7-9	TRBJ1-4	many	.	CASSFGRTNEKLFF	TGTGCCAGCAGCTTCGGCAGAACTAATGAAAAACTGTTTTTT
TRBV6-2/TRBV6-3	TRBJ2-7	.	.	CASSLAWGIYEQYF	TGTGCCAGCAGTTTAGCTTGGGGGATCTACGAGCAGTACTTC
TRBV19	TRBJ2-4	.	.	CASSIDRVLGIQYF	TGTGCCAGTAGTATAGATAGGGTGCTGGGCATTCAGTACTTC
TRBV3-1	TRBJ2-5	.	TRBD1	CASSQMSFASSNRDRAQETQYF	TGTGCCAGCAGCCAAATGTCTTTCGCCTCATCAAACCGGGACAGGGCCCAAGAGACCCAGTACTTC
TRBV20-1	TRBJ1-2	few	.	CSARENGAGNYGYTF	TGCAGTGCTAGAGAGAATGGAGCAGGGAACTATGGCTACACCTTC
TRBV10-3	TRBJ2-7	.	TRBD2	CAIRDDIAGKSDEQYF	TGTGCCATCAGAGACGATATAGCGGGAAAGTCGGACGAGCAGTACTTC
TRBV15	TRBJ2-2	.	.	CATSRDRVAGELFF	TGTGCCACCAGCAGAGATCGGGTGGCCGGGGAGCTGTTTTTT
TRBV20-1	TRBJ2-3	few	TRBD2	CSGMSQRGSTDTQYF	TGCAGTGGAATGTCCCAGCGGGGGAGCACAGATACGCAGTATTTT
TRBV24-1	TRBJ2-1	.	.	CEPLPGGEAYNEQFF	TGTGAGCCGCTACCCGGTGGGGAAGCCTACAATGAGCAGTTCTTC
TRBV12-3/TRBV12-4	TRBJ2-5	.	TRBD2	CASSFKPSGGQETQYF	TGTGCCAGCAGTTTTAAGCCTAGCGGGGGGCAAGAGACCCAGTACTTC
TRBV4-3	TRBJ2-3	.	.	CASSQRVNTDTQYF	TGCGCCAGCAGCCAAAGGGTAAACACAGATACGCAGTATTTT
TRBV18	TRBJ1-4	few	.	CASSPGRQGSTNEKLFF	TGTGCCAGCTCCCCAGGCCGGCAGGGGTCAACTAATGAAAAACTGTTTTTT
TRBV5-1	TRBJ1-1	many	.	CASSLVYVNTEAFF	TGCGCCAGCAGCTTGGTATACGTGAACACTGAAGCTTTCTTT